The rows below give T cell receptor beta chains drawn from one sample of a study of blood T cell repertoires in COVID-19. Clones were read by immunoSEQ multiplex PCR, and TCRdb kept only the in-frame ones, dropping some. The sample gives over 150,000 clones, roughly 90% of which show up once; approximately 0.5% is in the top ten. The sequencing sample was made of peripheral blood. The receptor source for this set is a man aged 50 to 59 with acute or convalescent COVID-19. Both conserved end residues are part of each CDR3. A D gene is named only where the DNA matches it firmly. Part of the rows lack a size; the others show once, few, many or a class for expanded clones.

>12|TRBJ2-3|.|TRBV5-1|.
CASSLAADTQYF
TGCGCCAGCAGCTTGGCGGCAGATACGCAGTATTTT
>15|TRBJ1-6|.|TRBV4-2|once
CASSQDWHRRSPLHF
TGTGCCAGCAGCCAAGATTGGCACCGGCGGTCACCCCTCCACTTT
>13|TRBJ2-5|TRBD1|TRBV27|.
CASSSDRGETQYF
TGTGCCAGCAGTTCGGACAGGGGGGAGACCCAGTACTTC
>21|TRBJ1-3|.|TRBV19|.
CASNPWATSSRRPFSGNTIYF
TGTGCCAGTAACCCTTGGGCCACGTCAAGTCGACGGCCGTTCTCTGGAAACACCATATATTTT
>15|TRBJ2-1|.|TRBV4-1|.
CASSPRGDSYNEQFF
TGCGCCAGCAGCCCGAGAGGCGATTCCTACAATGAGCAGTTCTTC
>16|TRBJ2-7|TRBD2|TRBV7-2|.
CASSLEASGTLYEQYF
TGTGCCAGCAGCTTAGAGGCTAGCGGGACGTTATACGAGCAGTACTTC
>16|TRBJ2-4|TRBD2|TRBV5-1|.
CASSLGETSGENIQYF
TGCGCCAGCAGCTTGGGGGAGACTAGCGGGGAAAACATTCAGTACTTC
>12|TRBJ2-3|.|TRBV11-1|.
CASSLFVDTQYF
TGTGCCAGCAGCTTATTCGTAGATACGCAGTATTTT
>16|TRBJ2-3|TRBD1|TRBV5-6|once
CASSLAGTGYTDTQYF
TGTGCCAGCAGCTTGGCCGGGACAGGGTACACAGATACGCAGTATTTT
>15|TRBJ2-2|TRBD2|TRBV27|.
CASSLSLGRGGELFF
TGTGCCAGCAGTTTATCGTTGGGGAGGGGCGGGGAGCTGTTTTTT
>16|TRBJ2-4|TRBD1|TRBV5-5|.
CASSSWTGGTQNIQYF
TGTGCCAGCAGCTCGTGGACAGGGGGAACACAAAACATTCAGTACTTC
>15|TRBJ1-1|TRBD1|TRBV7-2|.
CASSSTPGQGDQAFF
TGTGCCAGCAGCTCTACTCCGGGACAGGGGGACCAAGCTTTCTTT
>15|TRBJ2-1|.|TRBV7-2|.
CASSPTRQVGNEQFF
TGTGCCAGCAGCCCTACGAGACAGGTAGGCAATGAGCAGTTCTTC
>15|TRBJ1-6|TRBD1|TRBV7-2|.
CASSYRGSYNSPLHF
TGTGCCAGCAGCTACAGGGGCTCCTATAATTCACCCCTCCACTTT
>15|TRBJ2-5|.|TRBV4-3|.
CASSQGRPPGETQYF
TGCGCCAGCAGCCAAGGACGCCCGCCGGGGGAGACCCAGTACTTC
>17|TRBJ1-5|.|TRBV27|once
CASSLMAGEGINQPQHF
TGTGCCAGCAGTTTAATGGCAGGGGAAGGTATCAATCAGCCCCAGCATTTT
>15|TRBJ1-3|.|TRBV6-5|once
CASRPRYSSGNTIYF
TGTGCCAGCAGACCTCGTTACAGCTCTGGAAACACCATATATTTT
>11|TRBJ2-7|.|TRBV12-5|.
CASGRTDEQYF
TGTGCTAGTGGCCGGACTGATGAGCAGTACTTC
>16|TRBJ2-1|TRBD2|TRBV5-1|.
CASSLISGRAYNEQFF
TGCGCCAGCAGCTTGATCAGCGGGAGAGCCTACAATGAGCAGTTCTTC
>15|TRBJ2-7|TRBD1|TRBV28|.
CASRPTGTGYYEQYF
TGTGCCAGCAGACCGACCGGGACAGGATACTACGAGCAGTACTTC
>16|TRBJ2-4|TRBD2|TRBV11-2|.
CASSSLRPGLAGTQYF
TGTGCCAGCAGCTCTCTGCGGCCGGGACTAGCGGGGACACAGTACTTC
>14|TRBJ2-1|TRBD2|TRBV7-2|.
CASSGTSGRNEQFF
TGTGCCAGCTCCGGGACTAGCGGGAGGAATGAGCAGTTCTTC
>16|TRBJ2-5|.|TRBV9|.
CASSVQPGGSGETQYF
TGTGCCAGCAGCGTCCAGCCGGGGGGCTCGGGAGAGACCCAGTACTTC
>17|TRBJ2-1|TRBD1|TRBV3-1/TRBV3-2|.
CASSPILPGQGRNEQFF
TGTGCCAGCAGCCCTATCCTCCCCGGACAGGGCAGGAATGAGCAGTTCTTC
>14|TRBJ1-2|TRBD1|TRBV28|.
CASSRGGGNYGYTF
TGTGCCAGCAGTCGAGGGGGCGGAAACTATGGCTACACCTTC
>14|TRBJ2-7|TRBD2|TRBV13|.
CASSHGLAEDEQYF
TGTGCCAGCAGCCATGGGCTAGCGGAGGACGAGCAGTACTTC
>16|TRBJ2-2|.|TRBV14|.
CASSYDSRSNTGELFF
TGTGCCAGCAGTTACGACAGCCGTAGTAACACCGGGGAGCTGTTTTTT
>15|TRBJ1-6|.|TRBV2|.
CASSKEQGGRSPLHF
TGTGCCAGCAGTAAGGAACAGGGCGGGAGGTCACCCCTCCACTTT
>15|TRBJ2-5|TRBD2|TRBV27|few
CASRPGLAGWETQYF
TGTGCCAGCAGACCTGGACTAGCGGGATGGGAGACCCAGTACTTC
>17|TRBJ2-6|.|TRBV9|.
CASSVVDYRAGANVLTF
TGTGCCAGCAGCGTAGTCGACTACAGGGCTGGGGCCAACGTCCTGACTTTC
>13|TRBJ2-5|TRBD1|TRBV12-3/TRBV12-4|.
CASRRDSQETQYF
TGTGCCAGCCGCCGGGACAGCCAAGAGACCCAGTACTTC
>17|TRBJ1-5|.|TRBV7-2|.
CASSLYGQTFSNQPQHF
TGTGCCAGCAGCTTGTATGGACAGACCTTTAGCAATCAGCCCCAGCATTTT
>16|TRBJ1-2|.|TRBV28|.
CASSSAGNPTFYGYTF
TGTGCCAGCAGTTCCGCGGGAAACCCTACTTTCTATGGCTACACCTTC
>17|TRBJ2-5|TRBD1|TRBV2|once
CASRTGQGVLGQETQYF
TGTGCCAGCAGGACGGGACAGGGAGTCTTAGGACAAGAGACCCAGTACTTC
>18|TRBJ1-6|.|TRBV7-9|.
CASSQPPEKTPSYSPLHF
TGTGCCAGCAGCCAACCCCCTGAAAAGACTCCGTCGTATTCACCCCTCCACTTT
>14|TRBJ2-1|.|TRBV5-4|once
CASSLVSGSNEQFF
TGTGCCAGCAGCTTGGTATCTGGGAGCAATGAGCAGTTCTTC
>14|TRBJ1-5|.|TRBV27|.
CASSEGSSNQPQHF
TGTGCCAGCAGCGAGGGCAGCTCCAATCAGCCCCAGCATTTT
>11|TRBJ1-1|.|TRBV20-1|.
CSASQGTEAFF
TGCAGTGCTAGTCAGGGAACTGAAGCTTTCTTT
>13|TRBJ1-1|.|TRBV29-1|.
CSVATGLNTEAFF
TGCAGCGTTGCAACAGGGCTCAACACTGAAGCTTTCTTT
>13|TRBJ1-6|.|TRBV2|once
CASNRGYNSPLHF
TGTGCCAGCAATCGGGGATATAATTCACCCCTCCACTTT
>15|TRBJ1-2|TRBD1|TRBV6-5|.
CASSYYGQGSNGYTF
TGTGCCAGCAGTTACTACGGACAGGGTAGTAATGGCTACACCTTC
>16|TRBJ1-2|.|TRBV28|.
CASRAVIGAGGYGYTF
TGTGCCAGCAGAGCAGTTATAGGGGCCGGTGGCTATGGCTACACCTTC
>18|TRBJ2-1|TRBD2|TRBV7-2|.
CASSLGGAALAGGNEQFF
TGTGCCAGCAGCTTAGGGGGAGCGGCGCTAGCGGGAGGCAATGAGCAGTTCTTC
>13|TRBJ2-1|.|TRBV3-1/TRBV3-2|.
CASSQASFNEQFF
TGTGCCAGCAGCCAAGCATCATTCAATGAGCAGTTCTTC
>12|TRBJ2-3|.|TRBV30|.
CAWTSGFDTQYF
TGTGCCTGGACCTCAGGGTTTGATACGCAGTATTTT
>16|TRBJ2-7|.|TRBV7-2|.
CASSLVGSLSSYEQYF
TGTGCCAGCAGCTTAGTAGGGAGTCTCAGCTCCTACGAGCAGTACTTC
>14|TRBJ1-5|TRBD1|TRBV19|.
CASSLGTGSQPQHF
TGTGCCAGTAGTCTTGGGACAGGTAGTCAGCCCCAGCATTTT